Each of the 3 T cell receptor beta chains below was sequenced from the same sample in a study of T cell changes during pregnancy in multiple sclerosis (dated by TCRdb to between 2018 and 2021). The receptor library was made with the immunoSEQ multiplex PCR assay. This is the immuneACCESS table as TCRdb keeps it, with only in-frame sequences that have V and J called. A part of the clones is gone; compared with another copy, unresolved V genes explain less than half, and the rest is unexplained. This sample holds roughly 42,000 clones; nearly 90% were observed only once. The leading ten clones occupy about 0.6% of the sample. Here the sequenced sample was CD4+ T cells from peripheral blood mononuclear cells, taken in the first trimester of pregnancy. All receptors derive from a female donor with multiple sclerosis, enrolled in a pregnancy study.

J is TRBJ2-1 and V is TRBV7-2; 8 bases agree with TRBD1. CDR3 size: 17 residues. Trimming cost V 0 bases and J 9 bases; bases outside gene matches: 13. Germline CDR1 reads SGHTA; CDR2 reads FQGNSA. The DNA for the CDR3 is TGTGCCAGCAGCTTAGCAGGGCAGGGGGCGTCGAATGGTGAGCAGTTCTTC. As protein: CASSLAGQGASNGEQFF.

This clone was seen a handful of times. The rearrangement uses TRBV25-1 and TRBJ1-1, with TRBD1 matching 8 bases. Germline V gene lookup returns CDR1 MGHDK and CDR2 SYGVNS. Losses at the gene ends were 5 bases for V and 0 bases for J; bases not matched to a gene: 5. The CDR3 runs to 15 residues. The CDR3 DNA is TGTGCCAGCAGTCTTCGGACAGGGATGAACACTGAAGCTTTCTTT. Amino acid sequence: CASSLRTGMNTEAFF. The entire variable domain, with the rest obtained from reference TRBV25-1 and TRBJ1-1, is as follows: EADIYQTPRYLVIGTGKKITLECSQTMGHDKMYWYQQDPGMELHLIHYSYGVNSTEKGDLSSESTVSRIRTEHFPLTLESARPSHTSQYLCASSLRTGMNTEAFFGQGTRLTVV.

This clone was counted a single time. This chain uses TRBV6-1 with TRBJ2-3; 11 nucleotides align to TRBD2. The CDR3 runs 14 residues. CDR1 is MNHNS and CDR2 is SASEGT in the germline V gene. The trim removed 6 bases at V and 6 bases at J, leaving 5 bases unmatched. The CDR3 nucleotides are TGTGCCAGCAGCATAGCGGGAGGGACGGATACGCAGTATTTT. This encodes CASSIAGGTDTQYF.